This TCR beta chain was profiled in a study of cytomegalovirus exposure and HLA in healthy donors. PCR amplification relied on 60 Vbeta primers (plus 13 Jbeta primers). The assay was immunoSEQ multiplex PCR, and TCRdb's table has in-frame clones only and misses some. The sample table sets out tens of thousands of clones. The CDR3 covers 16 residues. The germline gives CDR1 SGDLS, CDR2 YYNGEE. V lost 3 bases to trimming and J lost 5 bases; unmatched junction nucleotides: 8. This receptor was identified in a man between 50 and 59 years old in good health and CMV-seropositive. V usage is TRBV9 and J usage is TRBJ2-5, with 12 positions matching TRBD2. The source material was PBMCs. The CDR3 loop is CASSGGGLAGWETQYF. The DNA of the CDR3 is TGTGCCAGCAGCGGAGGAGGACTAGCGGGATGGGAGACCCAGTACTTC.